This entry lists 8 T cell receptor beta chains sequenced from one sample in a study of T cells in Graves' hyperthyroidism and ophthalmopathy. TCR beta CDR3 sequences were amplified from RNA transcripts. HTBI primers were the set used in a first-round RT-PCR of the TCR CDR3. TCRdb reanalysed the multiplex PCR reads using MiXCR and keeps one entry per CDR3 protein. Of fewer than 550,000 distinct CDR3 sequences listed, approximately 24% are singletons. Specimen: blood. Receptors were obtained from a woman aged 25 to 39 with Graves' ophthalmopathy.

This clonotype occurred many times. This chain uses TRBV7-2 with TRBJ2-1; possibly TRBD1 for D (5 bases). V was clipped by 6 bases and J by 6 bases, with 12 bases between them. The CDR3 spans 13 residues. Germline V gives CDR1 SGHTA, CDR2 FQGNSA. In DNA, the CDR3 is TGTGCCAGCAGTAGTTACAGGTTCAATGAGCAGTTCTTC. It encodes CASSSYRFNEQFF.

V usage is TRBV10-2 and J usage is TRBJ2-7; tentatively, D is TRBD1 (5 bases). CDR1 is WSHSY and CDR2 is SAAADI in the germline V gene. This CDR3 is built from 14 residues. Trimming pared 2 bases from V and 0 bases from J, leaving 8 bases between. The CDR3 coding sequence is TGCGCCAGCAGTGAGGGGGCCCACTCCTACGAGCAGTACTTC. This sequence encodes CASSEGAHSYEQYF.

In this sample, this clonotype turned up many times. This sequence joins TRBV6-1 and TRBJ1-1; D not resolved. The CDR3 is 14 residues long. Germline V lookup: CDR1 MNHNS, CDR2 SASEGT. The germline V and J ends were trimmed by 0 bases and 4 bases, with 9 bases remaining between them. The CDR3, as DNA: TGTGCCAGCAGTGAAGCACCTTGGGGCACTGAAGCTTTCTTT. This codes for CASSEAPWGTEAFF.

This clonotype appeared many times. This chain connects TRBV20-1 to TRBJ2-7; D gene uncertain. The V end lost 0 bases, the J end lost 3 bases, and 6 bases lay between the germline ends. The CDR3 covers 12 residues. Germline V CDR1 and CDR2: DFQATT, SNEGSKA (reference sequence). The CDR3 loop reads CSAREDDYEQYF. The CDR3 DNA follows: TGCAGTGCTAGAGAAGACGACTACGAGCAGTACTTC.

This rearrangement joins TRBV20-1 to TRBJ2-2; no firm D call. This CDR3 is built from 13 residues. V lost 0 bases and J lost 3, with 5 bases in between. Germline CDR1 reads DFQATT; CDR2 reads SNEGSKA (reference sequence). The CDR3 sequence: CSARDLDTGELFF. CDR3 bases: TGCAGTGCTAGAGATCTGGACACCGGGGAGCTGTTTTTT.

This clonotype was seen ten or more times. This sequence joins TRBV29-1 and TRBJ1-2; no firm D call. Germline CDR1 is SQVTM and CDR2 is ANQGSEA. Trimming cost V 3 bases and J 2 bases, with 7 bases left between them. The CDR3 is 12 residues long. CDR3 bases: TGCAGCGTTGAGGCCCTGAACTATGGCTACACCTTC. This translates into CSVEALNYGYTF.

Many counts were recorded for this clonotype. This rearrangement joins TRBV12-3 or TRBV12-4 to TRBJ1-1; D is unclear. The V gene lost 4 bases and the J gene lost 8 bases, with 14 bases spanning the gap. The CDR3 spans 13 residues. The CDR3 DNA is TGTGCCAGCAGTTCCCCCACAGAAACCGAAGCTTTCTTT. This encodes CASSSPTETEAFF.

This clonotype was observed many times. The CDR3, as DNA: TGTGCCAGCAGCCGGGAGGCCGGGGAGCTGTTTTTT. Translating it yields CASSREAGELFF. This chain joins TRBV6-5 and TRBJ2-2; 7 bases line up with TRBD2. The trim removed 6 bases at V and 6 bases at J, leaving 1 base unmatched. The CDR3 consists of 12 residues. Germline-derived CDR1 and CDR2 are MNHEY and SVGAGI.